A selection of T cell receptor beta chains follows, all from one sample in a study of T cell changes during pregnancy in multiple sclerosis. Generated by immunoSEQ multiplex PCR, the TCRdb table keeps only in-frame clones and is missing some. The sample yields just under 65,000 clones, about nine tenths seen once. Sequences were derived from peripheral blood, sampled after pregnancy. The receptor set was obtained from a female donor in good health, enrolled as a control in a pregnancy study. Each CDR3 is given without its conserved first and last residue. Fields, in order: J gene, V gene, CDR3 protein.

TRBJ1-4,TRBV28,ASSFSNYEKLF
TRBJ2-2,TRBV5-1,ASSLDLSGPGELF
TRBJ2-7,TRBV6-1,ASSEWAPSYEQY
TRBJ1-2,TRBV4-3,ASSQELQGQYGYT
TRBJ2-3,TRBV9,ASNTGLFSTDTQY
TRBJ2-5,TRBV6-1,ASTKGFAQETQY
TRBJ2-6,TRBV4-3,ASSQGLASGANVLT
TRBJ1-1,TRBV2,ASSRDRVDTEAF
TRBJ2-1,TRBV14,ASSQSRGGTIWNEQF
TRBJ1-5,TRBV6-1,ASSEYRVQPQH
TRBJ1-4,TRBV19,ASSISRGNEKLF
TRBJ1-1,TRBV7-6,ASSLVGAGGLTPEAF
TRBJ1-2,TRBV5-4,ASSHLRDRAYGYT
TRBJ2-7,TRBV19,ASIKREGERAYEQY
TRBJ2-2,TRBV11-1,ASNQGTANTGELF
TRBJ1-3,TRBV19,ASSIDFPGQGSGNTIY
TRBJ1-4,TRBV7-9,ASSRGSLSNEKLF
TRBJ2-2,TRBV7-9,ASSFGQGSGELF
TRBJ1-2,TRBV21-1,ASSKDPSDRENNYGYT
TRBJ2-2,TRBV5-1,ASSLTGGRGTGELF
TRBJ2-7,TRBV18,ASSPPVETYEQY
TRBJ1-2,TRBV4-2,ASSQDRSRTGGAGYGYT
TRBJ1-6,TRBV5-4,ASSSRTDLTLH
TRBJ2-2,TRBV11-3,ASSPAGLAGSSNTGELF
TRBJ2-1,TRBV27,ASSPGVPGNEQF
TRBJ1-3,TRBV30,AWSVKGRVTSGNTIY
TRBJ1-1,TRBV11-3,ASSIRQIEAF
TRBJ1-5,TRBV6-6,ASSYTTGGHNQPQH
TRBJ1-3,TRBV19,ASTPGYSGNTIY
TRBJ2-3,TRBV4-1,ASRTSGSTDTQY
TRBJ1-5,TRBV6-1,ASNHNRGGNQPQH
TRBJ2-3,TRBV11-3,ASSLRDRGTDTQY